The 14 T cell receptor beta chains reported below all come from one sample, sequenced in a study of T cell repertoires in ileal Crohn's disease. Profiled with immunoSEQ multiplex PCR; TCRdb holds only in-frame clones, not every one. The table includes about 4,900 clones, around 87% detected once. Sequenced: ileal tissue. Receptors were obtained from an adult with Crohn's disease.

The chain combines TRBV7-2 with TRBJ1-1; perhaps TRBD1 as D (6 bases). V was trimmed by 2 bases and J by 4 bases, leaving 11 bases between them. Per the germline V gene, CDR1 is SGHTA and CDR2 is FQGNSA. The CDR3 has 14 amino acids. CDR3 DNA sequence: TGTGCCAGCAGCTTAACAGGGCCGGGCACTGAAGCTTTCTTT. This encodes CASSLTGPGTEAFF.

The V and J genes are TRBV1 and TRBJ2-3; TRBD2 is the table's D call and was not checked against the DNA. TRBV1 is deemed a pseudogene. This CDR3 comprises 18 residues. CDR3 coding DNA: TGCACCAGGATGGGACTAGCGGGGCACACCCCCTACACAGATACGCAGTATTTT. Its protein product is CTRMGLAGHTPYTDTQYF.

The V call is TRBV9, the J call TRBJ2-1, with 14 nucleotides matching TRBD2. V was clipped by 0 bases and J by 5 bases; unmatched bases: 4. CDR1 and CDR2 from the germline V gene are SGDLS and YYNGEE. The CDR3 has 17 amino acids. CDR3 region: CASSVEGLAGANNEQFF. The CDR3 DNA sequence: TGTGCCAGCAGCGTAGAGGGACTAGCGGGAGCAAACAATGAGCAGTTCTTC.

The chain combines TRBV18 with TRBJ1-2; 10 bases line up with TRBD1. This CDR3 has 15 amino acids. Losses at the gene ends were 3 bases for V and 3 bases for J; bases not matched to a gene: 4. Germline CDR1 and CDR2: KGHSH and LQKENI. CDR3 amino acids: CASSPTDRGYYGYTF. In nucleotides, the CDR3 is TGTGCCAGCTCACCGACGGACAGGGGGTACTATGGCTACACCTTC.

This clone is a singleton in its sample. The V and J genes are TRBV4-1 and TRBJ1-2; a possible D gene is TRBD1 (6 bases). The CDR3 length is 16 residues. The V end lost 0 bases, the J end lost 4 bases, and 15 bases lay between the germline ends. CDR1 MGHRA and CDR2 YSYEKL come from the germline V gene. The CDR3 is CASSQDRGYLTYGYTF. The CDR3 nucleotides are TGCGCCAGCAGCCAAGACAGGGGCTATTTGACCTATGGCTACACCTTC.

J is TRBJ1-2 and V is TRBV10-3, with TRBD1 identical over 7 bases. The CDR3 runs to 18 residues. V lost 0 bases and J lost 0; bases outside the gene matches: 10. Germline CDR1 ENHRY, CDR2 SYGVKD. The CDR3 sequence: CAISESRGDRAANYGYTF. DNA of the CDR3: TGTGCCATCAGTGAGTCGCGAGGAGACAGGGCAGCTAACTATGGCTACACCTTC.

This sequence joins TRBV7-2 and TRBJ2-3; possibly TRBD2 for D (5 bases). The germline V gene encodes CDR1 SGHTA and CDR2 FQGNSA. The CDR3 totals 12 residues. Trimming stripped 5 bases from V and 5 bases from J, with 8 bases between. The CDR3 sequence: CASSHGLDTQYF. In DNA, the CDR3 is TGTGCCAGCAGCCACGGACTAGATACGCAGTATTTT. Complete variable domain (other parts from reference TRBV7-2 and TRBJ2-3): GAGVSQSPSNKVTEKGKDVELRCDPISGHTALYWYRQSLGQGLEFLIYFQGNSAPDKSGLPSDRFSAERTGGSVSTLTIQRTQQEDSAVYLCASSHGLDTQYFGPGTRLTVL.

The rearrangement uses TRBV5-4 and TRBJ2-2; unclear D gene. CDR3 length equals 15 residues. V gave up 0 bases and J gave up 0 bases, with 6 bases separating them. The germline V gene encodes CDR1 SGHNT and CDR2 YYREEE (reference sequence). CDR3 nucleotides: TGTGCCAGCAGCTTGGATCAGTCGAACACCGGGGAGCTGTTTTTT. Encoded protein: CASSLDQSNTGELFF.

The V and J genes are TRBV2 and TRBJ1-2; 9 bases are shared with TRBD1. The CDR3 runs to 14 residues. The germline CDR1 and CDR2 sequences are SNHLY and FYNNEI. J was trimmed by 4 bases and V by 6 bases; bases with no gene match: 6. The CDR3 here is CASSADRGIYGYTF. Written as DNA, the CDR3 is TGTGCCAGCAGCGCGGACAGGGGAATCTATGGCTACACCTTC.

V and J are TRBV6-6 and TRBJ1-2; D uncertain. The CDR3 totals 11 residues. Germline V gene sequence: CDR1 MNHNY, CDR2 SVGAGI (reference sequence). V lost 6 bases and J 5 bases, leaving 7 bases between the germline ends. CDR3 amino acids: CASSYQYGYTF. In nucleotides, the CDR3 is TGTGCCAGCAGCTACCAATATGGCTACACCTTC.

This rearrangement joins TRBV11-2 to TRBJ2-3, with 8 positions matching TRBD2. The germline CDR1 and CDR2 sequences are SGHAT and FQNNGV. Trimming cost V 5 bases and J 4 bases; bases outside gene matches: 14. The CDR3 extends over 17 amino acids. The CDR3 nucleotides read TGTGCCAGCAGCCGAGTAGCGGGGATCATCGAGGCAGATACGCAGTATTTT. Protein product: CASSRVAGIIEADTQYF.

The CDR3 bases are TGTGCCAGCAGCCCGGGACACCACACCGGGGAGCTGTTTTTT. Amino acids: CASSPGHHTGELFF. V and J are TRBV9 and TRBJ2-2, with D possibly being TRBD1 (6 bases). The CDR3 consists of 14 residues. The V gene lost 4 bases and the J gene lost 3 bases, with 10 bases spanning the gap. Germline V gene data show CDR1 as SGDLS and CDR2 as YYNGEE.

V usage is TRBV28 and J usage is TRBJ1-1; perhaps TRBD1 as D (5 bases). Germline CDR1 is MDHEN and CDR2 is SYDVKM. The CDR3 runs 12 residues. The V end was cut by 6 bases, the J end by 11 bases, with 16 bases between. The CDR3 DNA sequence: TGTGCCAGCAGCCCCCCCCAGGGTATTGCTTTCTTT. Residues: CASSPPQGIAFF. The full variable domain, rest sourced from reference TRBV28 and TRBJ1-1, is DVKVTQSSRYLVKRTGEKVFLECVQDMDHENMFWYRQDPGLGLRLIYFSYDVKMKEKGDIPEGYSVSREKKERFSLILESASTNQTSMYLCASSPPQGIAFFGQGTRLTVV.

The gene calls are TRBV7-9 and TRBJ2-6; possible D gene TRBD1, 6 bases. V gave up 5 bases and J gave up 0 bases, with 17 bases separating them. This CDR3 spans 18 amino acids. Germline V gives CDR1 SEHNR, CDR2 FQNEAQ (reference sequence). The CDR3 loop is CASSPGGDTRSGANVLTF. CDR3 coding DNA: TGTGCCAGCAGCCCAGGTGGGGACACCCGCTCTGGGGCCAACGTCCTGACTTTC.